Listed below are T cell receptor beta chains from one sample, sequenced in a study of T cell responses to AZD1222 COVID-19 vaccine. Only in-frame clones appear in the TCRdb table, and some are missing; sequencing was by immunoSEQ multiplex PCR. The sample comprises 110,000 or so clones, 88% of which are singletons, and around 13% rests with the top ten. The sequenced sample was peripheral blood, obtained on day 0 of MenACWY control vaccination. These receptors were obtained from an adult in good health. The CDR3 runs from the conserved cysteine through the conserved F or W. The D gene is left open where the match is weak. Where a row states a size, it is once, few, many or the class of an expanded clone; other rows omit it.

clone size: .; D gene: .; V gene: TRBV12-3/TRBV12-4; J gene: TRBJ1-1; CDR3 length: 13; CDR3 DNA: TGTGCCAGCAGTTCCTACGTCTCCCGTGAAGCTTTCTTT; CDR3 protein: CASSSYVSREAFF
clone size: .; D gene: TRBD2; V gene: TRBV3-1/TRBV3-2; J gene: TRBJ2-1; CDR3 length: 15; CDR3 DNA: TGTGCCAGCAGCCATCACAGCGGGGGAGGCAATGAGCAGTTCTTC; CDR3 protein: CASSHHSGGGNEQFF
clone size: .; D gene: .; V gene: TRBV7-2; J gene: TRBJ2-1; CDR3 length: 15; CDR3 DNA: TGTGCCAGCAGCTTACGCGGATACTCCTACAATGAGCAGTTCTTC; CDR3 protein: CASSLRGYSYNEQFF
clone size: .; D gene: TRBD1; V gene: TRBV27; J gene: TRBJ2-6; CDR3 length: 17; CDR3 DNA: TGTGCCAGCAGTAAACGGGACAGGGGGACTGGGGCCAACGTCCTGACTTTC; CDR3 protein: CASSKRDRGTGANVLTF
clone size: .; D gene: .; V gene: TRBV10-3; J gene: TRBJ2-1; CDR3 length: 15; CDR3 DNA: TGTGCCTCCTCCCTATCAGGGACCGGGCTTAATGAGCAGTTCTTC; CDR3 protein: CASSLSGTGLNEQFF
clone size: .; D gene: TRBD1; V gene: TRBV27; J gene: TRBJ1-4; CDR3 length: 19; CDR3 DNA: TGTGCCAGCAGTTCAGGAACCGGGACAGGGGGCAAAGCTAATGAAAAACTGTTTTTT; CDR3 protein: CASSSGTGTGGKANEKLFF
clone size: few; D gene: TRBD1; V gene: TRBV5-6; J gene: TRBJ1-1; CDR3 length: 15; CDR3 DNA: TGTGCCAGCAGCTTGGGGACAGGGGGCTTCACTGAAGCTTTCTTT; CDR3 protein: CASSLGTGGFTEAFF
clone size: .; D gene: .; V gene: TRBV2; J gene: TRBJ2-3; CDR3 length: 15; CDR3 DNA: TGTGCCAGCAGCCCGAGTTCGGGTCCCACAGATACGCAGTATTTT; CDR3 protein: CASSPSSGPTDTQYF
clone size: few; D gene: TRBD1; V gene: TRBV27; J gene: TRBJ1-4; CDR3 length: 14; CDR3 DNA: TGTGCCAGCGGCCTACAGGGGGCGGTTGAAAAACTGTTTTTT; CDR3 protein: CASGLQGAVEKLFF
clone size: few; D gene: TRBD2; V gene: TRBV24-1; J gene: TRBJ2-1; CDR3 length: 17; CDR3 DNA: TGTGCCACCAGTGATGGGAGCGGGGGGGGAAACTACAATGAGCAGTTCTTC; CDR3 protein: CATSDGSGGGNYNEQFF
clone size: .; D gene: .; V gene: TRBV7-9; J gene: TRBJ2-1; CDR3 length: 15; CDR3 DNA: TGTGCCAGCAGCTTAGCATATGGGGATAAGAATGAGCAGTTCTTC; CDR3 protein: CASSLAYGDKNEQFF
clone size: .; D gene: TRBD2; V gene: TRBV10-3; J gene: TRBJ2-1; CDR3 length: 15; CDR3 DNA: TGTGCCATCCGAAGGACTAGCGGGCCGCGCGGTGAGCAGTTCTTC; CDR3 protein: CAIRRTSGPRGEQFF
clone size: .; D gene: .; V gene: TRBV4-1; J gene: TRBJ2-5; CDR3 length: 16; CDR3 DNA: TGCGCCAGCAGCCCCAAAGGCAGGGGGGCGCAGGAGACCCAGTACTTC; CDR3 protein: CASSPKGRGAQETQYF
clone size: .; D gene: TRBD2; V gene: TRBV3-1/TRBV3-2; J gene: TRBJ2-2; CDR3 length: 17; CDR3 DNA: TGTGCCAGCAGCCAGACAACCATAGCGGGGGGGCCCGGGGAGCTGTTTTTT; CDR3 protein: CASSQTTIAGGPGELFF
clone size: .; D gene: TRBD2; V gene: TRBV6-5; J gene: TRBJ2-1; CDR3 length: 11; CDR3 DNA: TGTGCCAGCAACAGCGGGGATCGGCAGTTCTTC; CDR3 protein: CASNSGDRQFF
clone size: .; D gene: .; V gene: TRBV5-8; J gene: TRBJ1-5; CDR3 length: 15; CDR3 DNA: TGTGCCAGCAGCTCTACCACAGTCAGCGGTCAGCCCCAGCATTTT; CDR3 protein: CASSSTTVSGQPQHF
clone size: .; D gene: TRBD2; V gene: TRBV4-3; J gene: TRBJ2-1; CDR3 length: 16; CDR3 DNA: TGCGCCAGCAGCTCTCCCGCGGGGGGGTCGTGGAATGAGCAGTTCTTC; CDR3 protein: CASSSPAGGSWNEQFF
clone size: once; D gene: TRBD1; V gene: TRBV5-6; J gene: TRBJ1-5; CDR3 length: 15; CDR3 DNA: TGTGCCAGCAGCTTGTATACAGGGGGGGATCAGCCCCAGCATTTT; CDR3 protein: CASSLYTGGDQPQHF
clone size: .; D gene: .; V gene: TRBV5-4; J gene: TRBJ2-1; CDR3 length: 15; CDR3 DNA: TGTGCCAGCACCCCACCCCCCCCCTTGGGCTCACCCCAGTTCTTC; CDR3 protein: CASTPPPPLGSPQFF
clone size: .; D gene: .; V gene: TRBV5-1; J gene: TRBJ1-3; CDR3 length: 16; CDR3 DNA: TGCGCCAGCAGCTTGGGGGACCCAGGCTCTGGAAACACCATATATTTT; CDR3 protein: CASSLGDPGSGNTIYF
clone size: .; D gene: .; V gene: TRBV11-2; J gene: TRBJ2-1; CDR3 length: 13; CDR3 DNA: TGTGCCAGCAGATTCGACTCCTACAATGAGCAGTTCTTC; CDR3 protein: CASRFDSYNEQFF
clone size: .; D gene: .; V gene: TRBV19; J gene: TRBJ1-5; CDR3 length: 14; CDR3 DNA: TGTGCCAGTAGTATTTATAGGGAGGGCCAGCCCCAGCATTTT; CDR3 protein: CASSIYREGQPQHF
clone size: .; D gene: .; V gene: TRBV5-4; J gene: TRBJ1-3; CDR3 length: 16; CDR3 DNA: TGTGCCAGCAGCTTCGGGGGGTCTGACTCTGGAAACACCATATATTTT; CDR3 protein: CASSFGGSDSGNTIYF
clone size: .; D gene: .; V gene: TRBV7-2; J gene: TRBJ1-6; CDR3 length: 14; CDR3 DNA: TGTGCCAGCAGCTTCGTCCAGGGTTATCCACCCCTCCACTTT; CDR3 protein: CASSFVQGYPPLHF
clone size: .; D gene: .; V gene: TRBV5-6; J gene: TRBJ1-2; CDR3 length: 16; CDR3 DNA: TGTGCCAGCAGCTTGCATCGGTACCAAGGGGGACACGGCTACACCTTC; CDR3 protein: CASSLHRYQGGHGYTF
clone size: .; D gene: .; V gene: TRBV7-2; J gene: TRBJ1-5; CDR3 length: 16; CDR3 DNA: TGTGCCAGCAGTCTGTGGGGGACTGATAGCAATCAGCCCCAGCATTTT; CDR3 protein: CASSLWGTDSNQPQHF
clone size: .; D gene: .; V gene: TRBV7-9; J gene: TRBJ2-5; CDR3 length: 16; CDR3 DNA: TGTGCCAGCACCCGCGGAGCGTCCCGTGTTACGGAGACCCAGTACTTC; CDR3 protein: CASTRGASRVTETQYF
clone size: .; D gene: TRBD1; V gene: TRBV2; J gene: TRBJ1-2; CDR3 length: 18; CDR3 DNA: TGTGCCAGCAGTGAAGGATTCCCAGGGGGCCCGGTAGGCTATGGCTACACCTTC; CDR3 protein: CASSEGFPGGPVGYGYTF
clone size: .; D gene: .; V gene: TRBV15; J gene: TRBJ1-5; CDR3 length: 17; CDR3 DNA: TGTGCCACCAGCAGAGGGGGAGGGGGGTTTGGCAATCAGCCCCAGCATTTT; CDR3 protein: CATSRGGGGFGNQPQHF
clone size: .; D gene: .; V gene: TRBV27; J gene: TRBJ2-7; CDR3 length: 13; CDR3 DNA: TGTGCCAGCAGCCCGGGTCTTTCCTACGAGCAGTACTTC; CDR3 protein: CASSPGLSYEQYF
clone size: .; D gene: TRBD1; V gene: TRBV9; J gene: TRBJ2-7; CDR3 length: 15; CDR3 DNA: TGTGCCAGCAGCCCCCGGGACAGGGGGACCTACGAGCAGTACTTC; CDR3 protein: CASSPRDRGTYEQYF
clone size: .; D gene: .; V gene: TRBV15; J gene: TRBJ2-3; CDR3 length: 13; CDR3 DNA: TGTGCCACCAGCAGAGATGGGGTCGATACGCAGTATTTT; CDR3 protein: CATSRDGVDTQYF
clone size: .; D gene: .; V gene: TRBV24-1; J gene: TRBJ2-2; CDR3 length: 13; CDR3 DNA: TGTGCCACCTTGGACGGGTACACCGGGGAGCTGTTTTTT; CDR3 protein: CATLDGYTGELFF
clone size: .; D gene: .; V gene: TRBV27; J gene: TRBJ1-6; CDR3 length: 15; CDR3 DNA: TGTGCCAGCAGCCCAAGCTGGGGTGGGGCCTCACCCCTCCACTTT; CDR3 protein: CASSPSWGGASPLHF
clone size: .; D gene: .; V gene: TRBV11-3; J gene: TRBJ2-1; CDR3 length: 16; CDR3 DNA: TGTGCCAGCAGCCGATATGGACGGGACTCCTACAATGAGCAGTTCTTC; CDR3 protein: CASSRYGRDSYNEQFF
clone size: once; D gene: .; V gene: TRBV4-2; J gene: TRBJ1-2; CDR3 length: 15; CDR3 DNA: TGTGCCAGCAGCCAAGATGTACAGGGATCGTATGGCTACACCTTC; CDR3 protein: CASSQDVQGSYGYTF
clone size: .; D gene: .; V gene: TRBV6-5; J gene: TRBJ1-6; CDR3 length: 15; CDR3 DNA: TGTGCCAGCAGGGACCGGAGCTCCTATAATTCACCCCTCCACTTT; CDR3 protein: CASRDRSSYNSPLHF
clone size: few; D gene: .; V gene: TRBV9; J gene: TRBJ2-7; CDR3 length: 15; CDR3 DNA: TGTGCCAGCAGCCGTACCGGGACACAAGGGTACGAGCAGTACTTC; CDR3 protein: CASSRTGTQGYEQYF
clone size: .; D gene: .; V gene: TRBV7-9; J gene: TRBJ1-2; CDR3 length: 14; CDR3 DNA: TGTGCCAGCAGCTTTGGACAGCGAACGGCTGGCTACACCTTC; CDR3 protein: CASSFGQRTAGYTF
clone size: .; D gene: TRBD1; V gene: TRBV11-2; J gene: TRBJ1-1; CDR3 length: 14; CDR3 DNA: TGTGCCAGCAGCTCTTATTTACAGGGGGGGGAAGCTTTCTTT; CDR3 protein: CASSSYLQGGEAFF
clone size: .; D gene: TRBD2; V gene: TRBV6-5; J gene: TRBJ2-5; CDR3 length: 15; CDR3 DNA: TGTGCCAGCAGTTTCCCTAGCGGGGGGAAAGAGACCCAGTACTTC; CDR3 protein: CASSFPSGGKETQYF
clone size: .; D gene: TRBD1; V gene: TRBV5-1; J gene: TRBJ2-5; CDR3 length: 14; CDR3 DNA: TGCGCCAGCAGCTCCAGACAGGGGGGAGAGACCCAGTACTTC; CDR3 protein: CASSSRQGGETQYF
clone size: .; D gene: .; V gene: TRBV7-9; J gene: TRBJ2-3; CDR3 length: 15; CDR3 DNA: TGTGCCAGCAGCAACCGGGACATTCGTACAGATACGCAGTATTTT; CDR3 protein: CASSNRDIRTDTQYF
clone size: .; D gene: .; V gene: TRBV3-1/TRBV3-2; J gene: TRBJ2-1; CDR3 length: 16; CDR3 DNA: TGTGCCAGCAGCCAAGGCCACAGGGAGGCCTACAATGAGCAGTTCTTC; CDR3 protein: CASSQGHREAYNEQFF
clone size: .; D gene: .; V gene: TRBV27; J gene: TRBJ2-7; CDR3 length: 13; CDR3 DNA: TGTGCCAGCAGTCCCTTGAGCTCCTACGAGCAGTACTTC; CDR3 protein: CASSPLSSYEQYF
clone size: .; D gene: TRBD1; V gene: TRBV7-6; J gene: TRBJ2-2; CDR3 length: 16; CDR3 DNA: TGTGCCAGCAGCTTATTGTGGACAGGGGACACCGGGGAGCTGTTTTTT; CDR3 protein: CASSLLWTGDTGELFF
clone size: .; D gene: .; V gene: TRBV7-8; J gene: TRBJ2-7; CDR3 length: 16; CDR3 DNA: TGTGCCAGCAGCATTGGGGCCACAGGGAGCTCCTACGAGCAGTACTTC; CDR3 protein: CASSIGATGSSYEQYF
clone size: .; D gene: TRBD1; V gene: TRBV7-9; J gene: TRBJ1-2; CDR3 length: 15; CDR3 DNA: TGTGCCAGCAGCTTACGGTCAGGGGGTAACTATGGCTACACCTTC; CDR3 protein: CASSLRSGGNYGYTF
clone size: .; D gene: TRBD1; V gene: TRBV4-3; J gene: TRBJ1-2; CDR3 length: 14; CDR3 DNA: TGCGCCAGCAGCCTCTGGACAGGGACCTATGGCTACACCTTC; CDR3 protein: CASSLWTGTYGYTF
clone size: .; D gene: .; V gene: TRBV30; J gene: TRBJ1-2; CDR3 length: 17; CDR3 DNA: TGTGCCTGGAGTAAGCCATCGGGCAGGACATTAAACTATGGCTACACCTTC; CDR3 protein: CAWSKPSGRTLNYGYTF